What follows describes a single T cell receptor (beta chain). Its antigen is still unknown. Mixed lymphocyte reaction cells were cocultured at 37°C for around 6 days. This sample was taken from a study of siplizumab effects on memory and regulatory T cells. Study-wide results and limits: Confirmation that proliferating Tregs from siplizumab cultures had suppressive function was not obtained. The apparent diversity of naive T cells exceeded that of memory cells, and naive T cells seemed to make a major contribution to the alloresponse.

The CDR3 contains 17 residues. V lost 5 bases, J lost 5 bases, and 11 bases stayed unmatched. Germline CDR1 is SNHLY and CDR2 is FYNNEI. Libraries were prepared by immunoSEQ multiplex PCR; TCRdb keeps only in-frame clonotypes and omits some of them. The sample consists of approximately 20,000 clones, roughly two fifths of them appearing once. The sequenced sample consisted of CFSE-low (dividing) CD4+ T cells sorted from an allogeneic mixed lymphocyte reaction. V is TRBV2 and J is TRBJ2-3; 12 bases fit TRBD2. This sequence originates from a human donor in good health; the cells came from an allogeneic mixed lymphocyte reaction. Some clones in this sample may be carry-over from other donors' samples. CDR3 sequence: CASSNTLAGGRGDTQYF. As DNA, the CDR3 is TGTGCCAGCAGTAATACGCTAGCGGGGGGGCGAGGAGATACGCAGTATTTT.